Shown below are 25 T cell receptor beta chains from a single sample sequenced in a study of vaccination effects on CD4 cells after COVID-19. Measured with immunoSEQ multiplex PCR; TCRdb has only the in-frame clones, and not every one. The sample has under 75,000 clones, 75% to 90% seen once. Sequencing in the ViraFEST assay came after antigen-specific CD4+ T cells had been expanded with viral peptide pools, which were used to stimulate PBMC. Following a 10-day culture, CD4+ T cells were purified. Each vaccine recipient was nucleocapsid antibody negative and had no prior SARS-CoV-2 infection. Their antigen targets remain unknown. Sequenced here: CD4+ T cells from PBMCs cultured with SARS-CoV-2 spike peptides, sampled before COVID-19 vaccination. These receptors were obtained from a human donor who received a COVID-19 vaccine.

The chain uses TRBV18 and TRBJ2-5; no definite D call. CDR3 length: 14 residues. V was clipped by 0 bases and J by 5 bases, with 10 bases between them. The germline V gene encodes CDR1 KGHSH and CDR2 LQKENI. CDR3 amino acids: CASSPPGQSETQYF. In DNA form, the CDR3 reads TGTGCCAGCTCACCACCGGGTCAGTCGGAGACCCAGTACTTC.

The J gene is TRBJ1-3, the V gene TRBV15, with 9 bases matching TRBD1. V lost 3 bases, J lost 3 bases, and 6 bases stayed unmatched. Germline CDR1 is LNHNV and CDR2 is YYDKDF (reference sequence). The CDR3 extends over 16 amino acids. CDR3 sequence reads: CATSREQGAGGNTIYF. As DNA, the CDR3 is TGTGCCACCAGCAGGGAACAGGGGGCAGGTGGAAACACCATATATTTT.

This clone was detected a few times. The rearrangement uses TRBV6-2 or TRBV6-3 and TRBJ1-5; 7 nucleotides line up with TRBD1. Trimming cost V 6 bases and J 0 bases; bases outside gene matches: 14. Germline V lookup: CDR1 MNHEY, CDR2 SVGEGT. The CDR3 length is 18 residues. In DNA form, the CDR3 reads TGTGCCAGCAGGCCTGCCGGGACAGTTACTTATAGCAATCAGCCCCAGCATTTT. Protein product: CASRPAGTVTYSNQPQHF.

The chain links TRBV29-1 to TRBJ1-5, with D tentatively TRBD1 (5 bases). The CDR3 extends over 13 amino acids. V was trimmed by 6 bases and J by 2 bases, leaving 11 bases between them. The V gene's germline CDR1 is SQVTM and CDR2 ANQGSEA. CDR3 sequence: CSVGTAGNQPQHF. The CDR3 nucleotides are TGCAGCGTGGGGACGGCCGGCAATCAGCCCCAGCATTTT.

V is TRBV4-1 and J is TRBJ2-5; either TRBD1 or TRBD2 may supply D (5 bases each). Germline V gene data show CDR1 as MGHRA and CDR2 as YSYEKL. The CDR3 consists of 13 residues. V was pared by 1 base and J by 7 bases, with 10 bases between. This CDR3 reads CASSQVRDGTQYF. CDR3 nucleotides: TGCGCCAGCAGCCAAGTTAGGGACGGGACCCAGTACTTC.

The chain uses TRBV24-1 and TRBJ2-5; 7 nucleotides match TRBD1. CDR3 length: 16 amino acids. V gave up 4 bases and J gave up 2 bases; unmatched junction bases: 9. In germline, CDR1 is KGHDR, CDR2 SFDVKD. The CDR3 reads CATSDTGTEEQETQYF. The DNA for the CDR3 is TGTGCCACCAGTGACACCGGGACAGAAGAACAAGAGACCCAGTACTTC.

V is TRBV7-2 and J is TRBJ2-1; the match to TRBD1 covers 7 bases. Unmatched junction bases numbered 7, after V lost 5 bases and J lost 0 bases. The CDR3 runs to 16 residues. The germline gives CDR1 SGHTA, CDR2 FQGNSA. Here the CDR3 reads CASSRQGGSSYNEQFF. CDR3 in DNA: TGTGCCAGCAGCAGACAGGGTGGGAGCTCCTACAATGAGCAGTTCTTC.

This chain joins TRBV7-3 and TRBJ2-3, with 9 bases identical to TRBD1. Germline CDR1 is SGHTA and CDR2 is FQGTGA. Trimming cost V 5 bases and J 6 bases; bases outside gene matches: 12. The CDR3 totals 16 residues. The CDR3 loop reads CASSMAGTGIADTQYF. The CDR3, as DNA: TGTGCCAGCAGCATGGCCGGGACAGGGATTGCGGATACGCAGTATTTT.

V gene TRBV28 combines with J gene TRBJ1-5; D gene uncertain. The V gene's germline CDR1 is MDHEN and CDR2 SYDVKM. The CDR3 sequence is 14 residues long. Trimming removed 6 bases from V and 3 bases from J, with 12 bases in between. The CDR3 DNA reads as TGTGCCAGCAGCCGGGCAGGACCCAATCAGCCCCAGCATTTT. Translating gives CASSRAGPNQPQHF. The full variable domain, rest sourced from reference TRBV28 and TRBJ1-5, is DVKVTQSSRYLVKRTGEKVFLECVQDMDHENMFWYRQDPGLGLRLIYFSYDVKMKEKGDIPEGYSVSREKKERFSLILESASTNQTSMYLCASSRAGPNQPQHFGDGTRLSIL.

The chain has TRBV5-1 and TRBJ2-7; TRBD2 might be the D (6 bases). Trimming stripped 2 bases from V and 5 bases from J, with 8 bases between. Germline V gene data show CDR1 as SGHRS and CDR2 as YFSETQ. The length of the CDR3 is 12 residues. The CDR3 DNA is TGCGCCAGCAGCTTCGGCGGGAACGAGCAGTACGTC. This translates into CASSFGGNEQYV.

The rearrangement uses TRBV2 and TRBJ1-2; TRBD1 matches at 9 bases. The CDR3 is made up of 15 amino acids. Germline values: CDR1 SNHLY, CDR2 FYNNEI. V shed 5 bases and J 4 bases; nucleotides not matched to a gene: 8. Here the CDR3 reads CASSYPTGGGYGYTF. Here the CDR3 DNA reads TGTGCCAGCAGTTATCCCACAGGGGGCGGCTATGGCTACACCTTC.

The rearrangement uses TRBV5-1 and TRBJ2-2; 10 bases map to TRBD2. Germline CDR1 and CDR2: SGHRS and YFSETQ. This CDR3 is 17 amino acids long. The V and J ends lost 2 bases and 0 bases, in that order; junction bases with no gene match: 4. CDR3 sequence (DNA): TGCGCCAGCAGCTTTAGCGGGGGGCAAGCGAACACCGGGGAGCTGTTTTTT. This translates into CASSFSGGQANTGELFF.

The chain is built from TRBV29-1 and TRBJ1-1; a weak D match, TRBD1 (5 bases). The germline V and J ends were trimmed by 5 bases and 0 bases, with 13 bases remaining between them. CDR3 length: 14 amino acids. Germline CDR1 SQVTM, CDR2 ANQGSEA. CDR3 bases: TGCAGCGTTCTTTTCGGGGGGATGAACACTGAAGCTTTCTTT. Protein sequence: CSVLFGGMNTEAFF.

CDR3 residues: CASSSTVRGGLWSYNEQFF. CDR3 nucleotide sequence: TGTGCCAGCAGCTCTACGGTCCGGGGGGGGCTTTGGTCCTACAATGAGCAGTTCTTC. This chain connects TRBV5-4 to TRBJ2-1; 8 bases are shared with TRBD2. Germline CDR1 reads SGHNT; CDR2 reads YYREEE (reference sequence). The CDR3 covers 19 residues. J lost 1 base, V lost 3 bases, and 15 bases had no gene match.

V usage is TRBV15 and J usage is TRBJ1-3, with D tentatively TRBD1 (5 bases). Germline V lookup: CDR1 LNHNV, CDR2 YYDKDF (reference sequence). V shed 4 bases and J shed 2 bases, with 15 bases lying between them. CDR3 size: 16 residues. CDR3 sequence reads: CATSKRGASAGNTIYF. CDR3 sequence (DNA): TGTGCCACCAGCAAACGAGGGGCTAGCGCTGGAAACACCATATATTTT.

CDR3 protein: CASSKEFRSSYNEQFF. The CDR3 coding sequence is TGTGCCAGTAGTAAGGAGTTCCGAAGCTCCTACAATGAGCAGTTCTTC. This rearrangement joins TRBV19 to TRBJ2-1; D is unclear. The V gene's germline CDR1 is LNHDA and CDR2 SQIVND (reference sequence). Trimming removed 4 bases at V and 0 bases at J, with 13 bases between. The CDR3 is 16 residues long.

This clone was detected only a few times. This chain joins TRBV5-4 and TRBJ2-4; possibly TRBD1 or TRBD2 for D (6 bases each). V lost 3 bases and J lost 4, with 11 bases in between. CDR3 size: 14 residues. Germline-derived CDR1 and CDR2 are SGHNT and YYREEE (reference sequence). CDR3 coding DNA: TGTGCCAGCAGCTCGGGGGACATAAAAAACATTCAGTACTTC. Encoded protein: CASSSGDIKNIQYF. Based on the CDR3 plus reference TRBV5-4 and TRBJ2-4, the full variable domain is ETGVTQSPTHLIKTRGQQVTLRCSSQSGHNTVSWYQQALGQGPQFIFQYYREEENGRGNFPPRFSGLQFPNYSSELNVNALELDDSALYLCASSSGDIKNIQYFGAGTRLSVL.

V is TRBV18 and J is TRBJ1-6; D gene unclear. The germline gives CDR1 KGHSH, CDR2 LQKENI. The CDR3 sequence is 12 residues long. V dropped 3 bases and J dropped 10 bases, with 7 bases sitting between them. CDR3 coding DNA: TGTGCCAGCTCACCCGGGCAGTCACCCCTCCACTTT. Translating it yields CASSPGQSPLHF.

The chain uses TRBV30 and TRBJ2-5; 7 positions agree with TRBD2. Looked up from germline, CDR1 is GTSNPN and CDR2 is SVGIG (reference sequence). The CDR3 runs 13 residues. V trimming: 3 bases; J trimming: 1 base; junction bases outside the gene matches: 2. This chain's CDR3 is CAWRRGSQETQYF. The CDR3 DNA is TGTGCCTGGAGGCGGGGGAGCCAAGAGACCCAGTACTTC.

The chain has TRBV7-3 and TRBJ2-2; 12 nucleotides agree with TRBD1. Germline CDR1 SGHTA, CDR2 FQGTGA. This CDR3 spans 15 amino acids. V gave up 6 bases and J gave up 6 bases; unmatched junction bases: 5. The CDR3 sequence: CASSSGTGGAGELFF. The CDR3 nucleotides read TGTGCCAGCAGTTCCGGGACAGGGGGCGCCGGGGAGCTGTTTTTT.

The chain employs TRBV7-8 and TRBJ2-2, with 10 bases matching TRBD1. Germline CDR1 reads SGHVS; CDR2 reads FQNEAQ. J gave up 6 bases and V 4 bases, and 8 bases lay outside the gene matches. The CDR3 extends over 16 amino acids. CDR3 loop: CASSSYGTGDAGELFF. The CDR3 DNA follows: TGTGCCAGCAGCTCTTACGGGACAGGGGACGCCGGGGAGCTGTTTTTT.

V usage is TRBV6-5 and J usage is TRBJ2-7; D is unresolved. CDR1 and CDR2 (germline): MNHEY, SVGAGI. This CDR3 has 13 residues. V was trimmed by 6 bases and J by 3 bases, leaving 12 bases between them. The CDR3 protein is CASSVYLFYEQYV. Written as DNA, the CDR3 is TGTGCCAGCAGCGTCTACCTCTTCTACGAGCAGTACGTC.

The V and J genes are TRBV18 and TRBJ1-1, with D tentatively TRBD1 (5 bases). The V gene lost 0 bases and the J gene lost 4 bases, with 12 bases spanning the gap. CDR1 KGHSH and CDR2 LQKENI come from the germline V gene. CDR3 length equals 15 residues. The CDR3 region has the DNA TGTGCCAGCTCACCACCAGGGTGGGGGAGCACTGAAGCTTTCTTT. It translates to CASSPPGWGSTEAFF. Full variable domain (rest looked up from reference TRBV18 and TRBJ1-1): NAGVMQNPRHLVRRRGQEARLRCSPMKGHSHVYWYRQLPEEGLKFMVYLQKENIIDESGMPKERFSAEFPKEGPSILRIQQVVRGDSAAYFCASSPPGWGSTEAFFGQGTRLTVV.

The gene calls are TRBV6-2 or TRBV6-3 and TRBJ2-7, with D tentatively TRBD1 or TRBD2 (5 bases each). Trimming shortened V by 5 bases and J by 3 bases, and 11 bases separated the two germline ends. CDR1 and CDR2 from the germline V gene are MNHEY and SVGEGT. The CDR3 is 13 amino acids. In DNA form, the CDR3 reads TGTGCCAGCAGTGGGACGCAACTCTACGAGCAGTACGTC. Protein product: CASSGTQLYEQYV.

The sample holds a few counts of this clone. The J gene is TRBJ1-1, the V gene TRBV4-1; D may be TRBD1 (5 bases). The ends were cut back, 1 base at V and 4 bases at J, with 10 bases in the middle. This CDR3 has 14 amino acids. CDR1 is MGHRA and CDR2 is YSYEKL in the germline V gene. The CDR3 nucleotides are TGCGCCAGCAGCCAAGTTAGAGGGGCCACTGAAGCTTTCTTT. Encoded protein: CASSQVRGATEAFF.